The 23 T cell receptor beta chains presented below share a single source sample, sequenced in a study of human T cells and chemical hapten exposure (dated by TCRdb to the early 2020s). Library prep was done by RACE. Sequencing took place on a NextSeq 500. The raw public reads went through TCRdb reprocessing: fastp at Q25, MiXCR clone calling, in-frame beta chains kept. Each entry is one CDR3 protein sequence, shown with its most common DNA and genes. The sample table holds some 350,000 distinct CDR3 sequences, of which approximately 6.3% were seen once. The ten largest clones take up less than 10% of the sample. Reading the label with the study, this specimen's time point is: patch test 1, 2 weeks after DPC sensitization. The treatment or condition label for this specimen denotes: therapeutic diphenylcyclopropenone sensitization with weekly scalp DPC. The sequenced sample was whole blood, obtained in connection with sensitization to the hapten diphenylcyclopropenone (DPC). The source of these receptors is a woman younger than 30 with alopecia areata. Some clones in this sample may be carry-over from other donors' samples.

The table lists this clonotype with many counts. The V and J genes are TRBV28 and TRBJ2-3, with D uncertain. This CDR3 contains 12 residues. V was pared by 7 bases and J by 3 bases, with 8 bases between. The V gene's germline CDR1 is MDHEN and CDR2 SYDVKM. CDR3 in DNA: TGTGCCAGCAAAGAATGGACAGATACGCAGTATTTT. Translated, it gives CASKEWTDTQYF.

This clonotype has ten or more counts. J is TRBJ2-3 and V is TRBV6-5, with 9 bases fitting TRBD2. J gave up 2 bases and V 4 bases, and 4 bases lay outside the gene matches. Germline CDR1 MNHEY, CDR2 SVGAGI. The length of the CDR3 is 15 residues. This CDR3 is CASSSSGGTTDTQYF. CDR3 DNA sequence: TGTGCCAGCAGTTCCAGCGGGGGGACCACAGATACGCAGTATTTT.

In its sample, this clonotype was seen a few times. The rearrangement links TRBV29-1 to TRBJ2-7, with D maybe TRBD1 (6 bases). V was cut by 4 bases and J by 3 bases, with 19 bases left in between. The CDR3 contains 15 residues. Germline values: CDR1 SQVTM, CDR2 ANQGSEA. CDR3 sequence (DNA): TGCAGCGTTGTTTCGGCCCAGGGGAAGCACTACGAGCAGTACTTC. This gives the protein CSVVSAQGKHYEQYF.

This clonotype was picked up many times. V and J are TRBV6-5 and TRBJ2-7; 7 bases agree with TRBD2. V dropped 0 bases and J dropped 5; count of bases not matched to a gene: 7. CDR3 length equals 15 residues. Germline V gene lookup returns CDR1 MNHEY and CDR2 SVGAGI. The DNA of the CDR3 is TGTGCCAGCAGTTACTCGGGCCGGGGGGTCGACGAGCAGTACTTC. Translating it yields CASSYSGRGVDEQYF.

In its sample, this clonotype was seen a few times. This chain connects TRBV19 to TRBJ2-1; 11 bases fit TRBD2. The germline V gene has CDR1 LNHDA and CDR2 SQIVND (reference sequence). The trim removed 4 bases at V and 2 bases at J, leaving 7 bases unmatched. CDR3 size: 17 residues. CDR3 in amino acids: CASSTSSGGNTYNEQFF. The CDR3 region has the DNA TGTGCCAGTAGTACCTCTAGCGGGGGGAACACCTACAATGAGCAGTTCTTC. The entire variable domain, with the rest obtained from reference TRBV19 and TRBJ2-1, is as follows: DGGITQSPKYLFRKEGQNVTLSCEQNLNHDAMYWYRQDPGQGLRLIYYSQIVNDFQKGDIAEGYSVSREKKESFPLTVTSAQKNPTAFYLCASSTSSGGNTYNEQFFGPGTRLTVL.

The gene calls are TRBV6-2 or TRBV6-3 and TRBJ1-5; possibly TRBD1 for D (5 bases). CDR3 length equals 15 residues. CDR1 MNHEY and CDR2 SVGEGT come from the germline V gene. V lost 5 bases and J 6 bases, leaving 17 bases between the germline ends. CDR3 sequence: CASSKGEGQGQPQHF. The CDR3, as DNA: TGTGCCAGCAGTAAGGGCGAGGGGCAGGGTCAGCCCCAGCATTTT.

This clonotype was counted at least ten times. The chain couples TRBV20-1 to TRBJ1-5, with TRBD1 as a possible D gene (6 bases). Looked up from germline, CDR1 is DFQATT and CDR2 is SNEGSKA (reference sequence). This CDR3 is 16 amino acids long. The ends were cut back, 3 bases at V and 6 bases at J, with 21 bases in the middle. The CDR3 sequence: CSASTLSGGVGQPQHF. Written as DNA, the CDR3 is TGCAGTGCTAGCACCCTCAGCGGGGGCGTCGGTCAGCCCCAGCATTTT.

The gene calls are TRBV15 and TRBJ1-4; no clear D gene. V lost 3 bases to trimming and J lost 3 bases, with 8 bases between them. The CDR3 covers 14 residues. Germline V CDR1 and CDR2: LNHNV, YYDKDF (reference sequence). The chain's CDR3 is CATSRRPSNEKLFF. Here the CDR3 DNA reads TGTGCCACCAGCAGGAGGCCTTCTAATGAAAAACTGTTTTTT.

In this sample, this clonotype turned up a few times. The V call is TRBV3-1, the J call TRBJ2-7; possible D gene TRBD1, 6 bases. V lost 4 bases and J 2 bases, leaving 15 bases between the germline ends. CDR3 length: 15 residues. Germline-derived CDR1 and CDR2 are LGHDT and YNNKEL (reference sequence). CDR3 in DNA: TGTGCCAGCAGCCCCGGACAGTTAAATACCTACGAGCAGTACTTC. Protein: CASSPGQLNTYEQYF.

This clonotype was picked up many times. The V call is TRBV6-2 or TRBV6-3, the J call TRBJ2-7; possibly TRBD1 for D (7 bases). Germline CDR1 reads MNHEY; CDR2 reads SVGEGT. The germline V and J ends were trimmed by 0 bases and 0 bases, with 18 bases remaining between them. The CDR3 is 18 residues long. The CDR3 is CASSYSTGGGSSSYEQYF. The CDR3 DNA reads TGTGCCAGCAGTTACTCTACCGGAGGGGGCTCGAGCTCCTACGAGCAGTACTTC.

This chain joins TRBV3-1 and TRBJ2-1; either TRBD1 or TRBD2 may supply D (5 bases each). Between the trimmed V and J ends, which lost 4 bases and 4 bases, there was a span of 17 bases. The CDR3 is 16 residues long. Germline V gene sequence: CDR1 LGHDT, CDR2 YNNKEL (reference sequence). CDR3 bases: TGTGCCAGCAGCCGTTGGGACGGACCTCCTTACAATGAGCAGTTCTTC. The encoded protein is CASSRWDGPPYNEQFF.

The chain links TRBV5-1 to TRBJ2-5, with 12 bases identical to TRBD2. V lost 4 bases to trimming and J lost 1 base; unmatched junction nucleotides: 5. This CDR3 region has 16 residues. CDR1 SGHRS and CDR2 YFSETQ come from the germline V gene. The CDR3 DNA is TGCGCCAGCAGCCCCATACTAGCGGGGGGCCAAGAGACCCAGTACTTC. As protein: CASSPILAGGQETQYF.

Only a few counts were recorded for this clonotype. This chain uses TRBV4-1 with TRBJ1-1, with a tentative D call TRBD1 (5 bases). Looked up from germline, CDR1 is MGHRA and CDR2 is YSYEKL. With 5 bases removed from V and 4 bases from J, the gap between germline ends came to 11 bases. The CDR3 is made up of 13 amino acids. In nucleotides, the CDR3 is TGCGCCAGCAGCGCGAGTGGGGGCACTGAAGCTTTCTTT. Its protein is CASSASGGTEAFF.

This chain connects TRBV7-8 to TRBJ2-2, with unresolved D. This CDR3 is built from 14 residues. V lost 1 base and J 6 bases, leaving 9 bases between the germline ends. Germline V gene sequence: CDR1 SGHVS, CDR2 FQNEAQ. In DNA form, the CDR3 reads TGTGCCAGCAGCTTAGGAGTAGTCTCCGGGGAGCTGTTTTTT. Amino acids: CASSLGVVSGELFF.

This clonotype has a handful of counts. The CDR3 here is CASSPGLAPSYNEQFF. The CDR3 DNA reads as TGTGCCAGCAGCCCCGGCTTAGCGCCCTCCTACAATGAGCAGTTCTTC. The genes are TRBV7-2 and TRBJ2-1; weak D call: TRBD2 (5 bases). This CDR3 comprises 16 residues. The V end was cut by 5 bases, the J end by 0 bases, with 14 bases between. Germline values: CDR1 SGHTA, CDR2 FQGNSA. The entire variable domain, with the rest obtained from reference TRBV7-2 and TRBJ2-1, is as follows: GAGVSQSPSNKVTEKGKDVELRCDPISGHTALYWYRQSLGQGLEFLIYFQGNSAPDKSGLPSDRFSAERTGGSVSTLTIQRTQQEDSAVYLCASSPGLAPSYNEQFFGPGTRLTVL.

This clonotype has just a few counts. The rearrangement uses TRBV6-2 or TRBV6-3 and TRBJ2-3; weak D call: TRBD1 (6 bases). CDR3 length: 13 residues. The ends were cut back, 5 bases at V and 5 bases at J, with 11 bases in the middle. Germline loops: CDR1 MNHEY, CDR2 SVGEGT. The CDR3 reads CASSRTEGDTQYF. CDR3 nucleotides: TGTGCCAGCAGTCGGACAGAAGGAGATACGCAGTATTTT.

This chain connects TRBV18 to TRBJ1-1; unclear D gene. CDR3 length: 14 amino acids. With 2 bases removed from V and 0 bases from J, the gap between germline ends came to 7 bases. Germline-derived CDR1 and CDR2 are KGHSH and LQKENI. Here the CDR3 reads CASSPWSVNTEAFF. DNA for the CDR3: TGTGCCAGCTCACCATGGTCAGTGAACACTGAAGCTTTCTTT.

This clonotype was recorded a few times. The rearrangement links TRBV24-1 to TRBJ2-3, with 8 bases fitting TRBD1. CDR3 length equals 16 residues. J lost 3 bases, V lost 4 bases, and 8 bases had no gene match. In germline, CDR1 is KGHDR, CDR2 SFDVKD. CDR3 DNA sequence: TGTGCCACCAGTGACCGGGACAGGAAGCAGACAGATACGCAGTATTTT. Protein product: CATSDRDRKQTDTQYF.

The sample holds a few counts of this clonotype. J is TRBJ2-3 and V is TRBV4-3; D call uncertain. Between the trimmed V and J ends, which lost 0 bases and 2 bases, there was a span of 9 bases. Per the germline V gene, CDR1 is LGHNA and CDR2 is YSLEER. The CDR3 consists of 15 residues. The CDR3 is CASSQDLQITDTQYF. CDR3 DNA sequence: TGCGCCAGCAGCCAAGATCTTCAGATCACAGATACGCAGTATTTT.

A few counts support this clonotype. Just one base apart from a much larger clone, this may be a read error. This chain connects TRBV6-2 or TRBV6-3 to TRBJ2-2; D may correspond to TRBD1 or TRBD2 (5 bases each). The length of the CDR3 is 14 residues. Trimming removed 6 bases at V and 3 bases at J, with 11 bases between. Germline V gives CDR1 MNHEY, CDR2 SVGEGT. The CDR3 sequence: CASRTGTDTGELFF. CDR3 sequence (DNA): TGTGCCAGCAGAACCGGGACGGACACCGGGGAGCTGTTTTTT.

J is TRBJ1-5 and V is TRBV7-9; D not certain. With 8 bases removed from V and 1 base from J, the gap between germline ends came to 9 bases. This CDR3 comprises 13 residues. From germline, CDR1 is SEHNR and CDR2 FQNEAQ (reference sequence). CDR3 loop: CASGPDSNQPQHF. CDR3 nucleotide sequence: TGTGCCAGCGGCCCCGACAGCAATCAGCCCCAGCATTTT.

The rearrangement joins TRBV27 to TRBJ1-2; D is uncertain. V lost 5 bases and J lost 1, with 17 bases in between. CDR3 size: 16 residues. Germline loops: CDR1 MNHEY, CDR2 SMNVEV (reference sequence). The CDR3 coding sequence is TGTGCCAGCAGTCCACCGTTCCCAGCGAGTAACTATGGCTACACCTTC. This translates into CASSPPFPASNYGYTF.

This clonotype has only a few counts. The genes are TRBV6-2 or TRBV6-3 and TRBJ2-1; D is unresolved. The CDR3 has 12 residues. CDR1 is MNHEY, CDR2 SVGEGT, per germline. V gave up 6 bases and J gave up 6 bases, with 9 bases separating them. This CDR3 reads CASSQNSNEQFF. As DNA, the CDR3 is TGTGCCAGCAGCCAGAACTCCAATGAGCAGTTCTTC.